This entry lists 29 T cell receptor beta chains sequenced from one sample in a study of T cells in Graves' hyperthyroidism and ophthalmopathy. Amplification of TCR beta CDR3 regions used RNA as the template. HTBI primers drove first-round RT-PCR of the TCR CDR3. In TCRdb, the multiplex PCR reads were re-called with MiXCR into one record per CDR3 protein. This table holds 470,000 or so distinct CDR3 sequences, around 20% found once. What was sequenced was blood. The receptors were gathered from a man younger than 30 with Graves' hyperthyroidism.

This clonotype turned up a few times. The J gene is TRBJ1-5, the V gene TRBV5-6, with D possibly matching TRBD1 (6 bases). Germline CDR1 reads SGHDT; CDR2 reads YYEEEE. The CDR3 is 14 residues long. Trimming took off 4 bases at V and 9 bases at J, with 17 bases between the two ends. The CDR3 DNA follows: TGTGCCAGCAGCCCCGGGGGGGGCGATCGGCCCCAGCATTTT. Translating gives CASSPGGGDRPQHF. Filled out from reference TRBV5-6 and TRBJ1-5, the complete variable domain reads DAGVTQSPTHLIKTRGQQVTLRCSPKSGHDTVSWYQQALGQGPQFIFQYYEEEERQRGNFPDRFSGHQFPNYSSELNVNALLLGDSALYLCASSPGGGDRPQHFGDGTRLSIL.

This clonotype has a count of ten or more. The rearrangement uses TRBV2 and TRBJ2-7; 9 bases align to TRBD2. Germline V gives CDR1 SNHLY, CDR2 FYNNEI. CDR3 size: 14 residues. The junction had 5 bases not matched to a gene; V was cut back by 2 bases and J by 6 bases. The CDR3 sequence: CASSEKGLAFEQYF. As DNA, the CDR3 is TGTGCCAGCAGTGAAAAGGGACTAGCCTTCGAGCAGTACTTC. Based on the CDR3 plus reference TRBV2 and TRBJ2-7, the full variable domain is EPEVTQTPSHQVTQMGQEVILRCVPISNHLYFYWYRQILGQKVEFLVSFYNNEISEKSEIFDDQFSVERPDGSNFTLKIRSTKLEDSAMYFCASSEKGLAFEQYFGPGTRLTVT.

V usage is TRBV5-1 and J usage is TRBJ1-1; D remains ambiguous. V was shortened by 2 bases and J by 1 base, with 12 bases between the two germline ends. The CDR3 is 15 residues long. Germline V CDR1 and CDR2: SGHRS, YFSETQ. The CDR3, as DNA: TGCGCCAGCAGCTTTTATAGTCCCGAGAACACTGAAGCTTTCTTT. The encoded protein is CASSFYSPENTEAFF.

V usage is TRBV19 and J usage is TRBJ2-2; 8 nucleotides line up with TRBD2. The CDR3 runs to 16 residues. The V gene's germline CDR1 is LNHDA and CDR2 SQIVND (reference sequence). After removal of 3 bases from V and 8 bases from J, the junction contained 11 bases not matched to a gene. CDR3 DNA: TGTGCCAGTAGTATTTTCGGGGGGGCCAAATATGGGGAGCTGTTTTTT. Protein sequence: CASSIFGGAKYGELFF.

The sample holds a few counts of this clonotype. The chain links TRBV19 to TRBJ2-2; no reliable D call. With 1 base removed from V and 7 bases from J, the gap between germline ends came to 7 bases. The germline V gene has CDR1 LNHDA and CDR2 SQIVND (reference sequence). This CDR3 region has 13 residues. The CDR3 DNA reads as TGTGCCAGTAGTATAGGGGCCCTCGGGGAGCTGTTTTTT. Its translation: CASSIGALGELFF.

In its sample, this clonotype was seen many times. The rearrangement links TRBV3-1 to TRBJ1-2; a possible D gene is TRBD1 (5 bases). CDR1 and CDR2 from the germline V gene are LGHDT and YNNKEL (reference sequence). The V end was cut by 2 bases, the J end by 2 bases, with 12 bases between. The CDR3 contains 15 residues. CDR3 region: CASSQFLTGNYGYTF. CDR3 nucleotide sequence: TGTGCCAGCAGCCAATTCCTTACAGGCAACTATGGCTACACCTTC.

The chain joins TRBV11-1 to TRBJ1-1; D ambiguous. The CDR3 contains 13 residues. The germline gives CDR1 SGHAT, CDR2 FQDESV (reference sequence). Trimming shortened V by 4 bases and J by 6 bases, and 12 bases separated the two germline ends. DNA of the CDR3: TGTGCCAGCAGCTCGGGCCTGGCTCCTGAAGCTTTCTTT. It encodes CASSSGLAPEAFF.

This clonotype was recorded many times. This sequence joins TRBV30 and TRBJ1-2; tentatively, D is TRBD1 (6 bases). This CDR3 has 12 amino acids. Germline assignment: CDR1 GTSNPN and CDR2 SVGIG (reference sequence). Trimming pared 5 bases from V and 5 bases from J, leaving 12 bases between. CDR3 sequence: CAWSTGIYGYTF. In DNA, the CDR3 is TGTGCCTGGTCAACAGGGATTTATGGCTACACCTTC.

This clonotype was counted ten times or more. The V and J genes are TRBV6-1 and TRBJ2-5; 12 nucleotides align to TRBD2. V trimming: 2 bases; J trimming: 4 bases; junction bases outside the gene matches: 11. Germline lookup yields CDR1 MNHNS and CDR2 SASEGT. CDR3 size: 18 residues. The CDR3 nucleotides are TGTGCCAGCAGTGAATTCGAGACTAGCGGGGGTCGCGGAGAGACCCAGTACTTC. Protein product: CASSEFETSGGRGETQYF.

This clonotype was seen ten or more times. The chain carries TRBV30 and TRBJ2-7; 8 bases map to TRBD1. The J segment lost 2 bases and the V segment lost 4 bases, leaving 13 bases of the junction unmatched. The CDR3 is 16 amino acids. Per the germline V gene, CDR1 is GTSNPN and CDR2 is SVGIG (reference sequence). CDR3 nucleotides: TGTGCCTGGATTCTCCCCCCCGGGACAGGACCCTACGAGCAGTACTTC. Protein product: CAWILPPGTGPYEQYF. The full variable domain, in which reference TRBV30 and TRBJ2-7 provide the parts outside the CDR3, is SQTIHQWPATLVQPVGSPLSLECTVEGTSNPNLYWYRQAAGRGLQLLFYSVGIGQISSEVPQNLSASRPQDRQFILSSKKLLLSDSGFYLCAWILPPGTGPYEQYFGPGTRLTVT.

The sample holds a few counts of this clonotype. The CDR3 loop reads CARDSRNYGYTF. As DNA, the CDR3 is TGTGCCCGGGACAGCCGTAACTATGGCTACACCTTC. V is TRBV30 and J is TRBJ1-2, with TRBD1 matching 7 bases. Germline values: CDR1 GTSNPN, CDR2 SVGIG (reference sequence). V gave up 8 bases and J gave up 1 base; unmatched junction bases: 4. The CDR3 is made up of 12 amino acids.

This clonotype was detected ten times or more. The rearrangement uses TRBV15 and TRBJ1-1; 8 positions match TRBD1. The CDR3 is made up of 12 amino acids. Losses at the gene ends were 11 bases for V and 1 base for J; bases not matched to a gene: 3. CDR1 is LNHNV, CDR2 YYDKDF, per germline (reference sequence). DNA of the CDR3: TGTGCCGTCGGACAGGGGAACACTGAAGCTTTCTTT. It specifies CAVGQGNTEAFF.

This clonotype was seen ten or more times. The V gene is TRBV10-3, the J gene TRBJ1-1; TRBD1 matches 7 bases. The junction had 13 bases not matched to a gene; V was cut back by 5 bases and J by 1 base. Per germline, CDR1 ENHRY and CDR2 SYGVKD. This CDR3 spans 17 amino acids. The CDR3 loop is CAISQTPYRDRNTEAFF. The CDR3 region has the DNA TGTGCCATCAGTCAAACGCCGTACCGGGACAGGAACACTGAAGCTTTCTTT.

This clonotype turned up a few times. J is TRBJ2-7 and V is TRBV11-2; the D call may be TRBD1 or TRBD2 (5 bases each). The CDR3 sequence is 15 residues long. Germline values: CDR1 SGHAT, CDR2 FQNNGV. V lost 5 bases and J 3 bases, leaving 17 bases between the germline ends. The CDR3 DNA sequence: TGTGCCAGCAGCCCCCGGGACCTGGGAAGCTACGAGCAGTACTTC. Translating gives CASSPRDLGSYEQYF.

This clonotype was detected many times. CDR3 DNA sequence: TGTGCCAGCAGCCCGACAGTGATGAACACTGAAGCTTTCTTT. This encodes CASSPTVMNTEAFF. This rearrangement joins TRBV12-3 or TRBV12-4 to TRBJ1-1, with TRBD1 as a possible D gene (5 bases). This CDR3 region has 14 residues. The V gene lost 6 bases and the J gene lost 0 bases, with 11 bases spanning the gap.

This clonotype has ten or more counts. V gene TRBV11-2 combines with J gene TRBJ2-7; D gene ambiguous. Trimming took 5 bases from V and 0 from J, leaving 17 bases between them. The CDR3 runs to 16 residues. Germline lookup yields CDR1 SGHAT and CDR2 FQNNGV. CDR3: CASSRTTLTSSYEQYF. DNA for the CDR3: TGTGCCAGCAGCCGAACTACCCTTACCAGCTCCTACGAGCAGTACTTC. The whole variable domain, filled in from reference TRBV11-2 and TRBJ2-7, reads EAGVAQSPRYKIIEKRQSVAFWCNPISGHATLYWYQQILGQGPKLLIQFQNNGVVDDSQLPKDRFSAERLKGVDSTLKIQPAKLEDSAVYLCASSRTTLTSSYEQYFGPGTRLTVT.

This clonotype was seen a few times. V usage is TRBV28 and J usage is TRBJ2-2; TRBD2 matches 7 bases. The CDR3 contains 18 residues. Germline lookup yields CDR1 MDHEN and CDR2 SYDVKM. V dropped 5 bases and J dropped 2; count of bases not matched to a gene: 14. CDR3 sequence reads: CASSPSGGGDFNTGELFF. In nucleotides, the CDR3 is TGTGCCAGCAGTCCCTCGGGTGGGGGGGACTTCAACACCGGGGAGCTGTTTTTT.

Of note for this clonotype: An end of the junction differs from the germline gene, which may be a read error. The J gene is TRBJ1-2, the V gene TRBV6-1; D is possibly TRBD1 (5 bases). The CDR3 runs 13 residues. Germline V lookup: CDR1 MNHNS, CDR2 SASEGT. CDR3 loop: CASSGPRGYGYTF. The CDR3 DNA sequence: TGCGCCAGCAGTGGCCCAAGGGGATATGGCTACACCTTC.

The CDR3 reads CASRLDGLYNSPLHF. CDR3 sequence (DNA): TGTGCCAGTAGATTGGACGGCCTTTATAATTCACCCCTCCACTTT. This sequence joins TRBV19 and TRBJ1-6; D is undetermined. The germline gives CDR1 LNHDA, CDR2 SQIVND (reference sequence). CDR3 length equals 15 residues. Trimming took 6 bases from V and 4 from J, leaving 13 bases between them.

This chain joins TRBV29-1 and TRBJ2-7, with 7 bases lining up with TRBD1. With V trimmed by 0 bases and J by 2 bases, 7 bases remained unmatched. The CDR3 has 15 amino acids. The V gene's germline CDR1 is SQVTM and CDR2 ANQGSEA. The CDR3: CSVEDRDRGPYEQYF. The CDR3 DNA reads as TGCAGCGTTGAAGATAGGGACAGAGGCCCCTACGAGCAGTACTTC.

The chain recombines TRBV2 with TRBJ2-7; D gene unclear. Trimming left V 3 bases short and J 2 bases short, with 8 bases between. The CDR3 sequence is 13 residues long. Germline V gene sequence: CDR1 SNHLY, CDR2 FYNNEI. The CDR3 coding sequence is TGTGCCAGCAGTGATATAGCAACCTACGAGCAGTACGTC. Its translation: CASSDIATYEQYV.

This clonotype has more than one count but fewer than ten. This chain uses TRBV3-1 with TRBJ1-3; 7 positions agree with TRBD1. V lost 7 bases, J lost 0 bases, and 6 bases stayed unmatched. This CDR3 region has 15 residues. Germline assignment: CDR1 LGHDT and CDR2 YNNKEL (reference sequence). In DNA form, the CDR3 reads TGTGCCAGCAACAAAACAGGGGTCTCTGGAAACACCATATATTTT. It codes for CASNKTGVSGNTIYF.

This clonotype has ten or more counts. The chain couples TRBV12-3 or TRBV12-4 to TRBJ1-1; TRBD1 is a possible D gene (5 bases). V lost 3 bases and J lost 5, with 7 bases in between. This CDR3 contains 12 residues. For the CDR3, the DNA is TGTGCCAGCAGTTTGCGGGGGACTGAAGCTTTCTTT. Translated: CASSLRGTEAFF.

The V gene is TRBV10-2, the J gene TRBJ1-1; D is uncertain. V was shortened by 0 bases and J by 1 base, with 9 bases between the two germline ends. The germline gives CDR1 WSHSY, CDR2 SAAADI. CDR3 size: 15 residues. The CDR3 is CASSESRPPNTEAFF. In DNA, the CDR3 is TGCGCCAGCAGTGAGTCGAGACCCCCGAACACTGAAGCTTTCTTT.

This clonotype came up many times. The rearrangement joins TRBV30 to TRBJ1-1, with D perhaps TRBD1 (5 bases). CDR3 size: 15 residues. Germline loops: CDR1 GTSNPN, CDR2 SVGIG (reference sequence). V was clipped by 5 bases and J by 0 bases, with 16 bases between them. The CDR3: CAWARLRVMNTEAFF. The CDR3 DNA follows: TGTGCCTGGGCACGACTCAGGGTCATGAACACTGAAGCTTTCTTT.

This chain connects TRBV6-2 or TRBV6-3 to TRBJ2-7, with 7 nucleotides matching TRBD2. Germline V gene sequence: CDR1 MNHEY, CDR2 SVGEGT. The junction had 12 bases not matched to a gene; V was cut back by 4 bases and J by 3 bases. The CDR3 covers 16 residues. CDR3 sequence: CASSSTLLARIYEQYF. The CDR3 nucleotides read TGTGCCAGCAGTTCGACATTACTAGCGAGAATCTACGAGCAGTACTTC.

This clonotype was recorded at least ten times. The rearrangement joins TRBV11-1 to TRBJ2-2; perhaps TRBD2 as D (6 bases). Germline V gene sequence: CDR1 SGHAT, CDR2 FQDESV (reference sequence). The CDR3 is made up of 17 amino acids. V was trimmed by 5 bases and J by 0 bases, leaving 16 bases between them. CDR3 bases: TGTGCCAGCAGCCTGGGGGGTCCTAGATCGAACACCGGGGAGCTGTTTTTT. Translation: CASSLGGPRSNTGELFF.

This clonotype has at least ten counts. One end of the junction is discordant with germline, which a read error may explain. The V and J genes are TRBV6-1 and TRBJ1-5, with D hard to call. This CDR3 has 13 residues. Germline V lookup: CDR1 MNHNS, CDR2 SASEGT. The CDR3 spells CASSDGFNQPQHF. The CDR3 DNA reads TGCGCCAGCAGTGACGGATTCAATCAGCCCCAGCATTTT.

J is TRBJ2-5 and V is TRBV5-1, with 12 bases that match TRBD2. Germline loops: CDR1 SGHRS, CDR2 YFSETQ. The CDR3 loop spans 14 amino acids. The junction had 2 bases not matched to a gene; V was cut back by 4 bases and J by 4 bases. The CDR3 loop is CASSTSGGPETQYF. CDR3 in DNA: TGCGCCAGCAGCACTAGCGGGGGGCCAGAGACCCAGTACTTC.